The 18 T cell receptor beta chains below come from one sample, sequenced in a study of blood T cell repertoires in COVID-19. Profiling relied on immunoSEQ multiplex PCR, and the TCRdb table lists in-frame clones only, not all of them. Here the sample spans 250,000 to 350,000 clones, 85% to 90% being singletons. The sequenced material came from peripheral blood. The receptors were sampled from a woman in her 30s with COVID-19, enrolled during active disease.

This chain connects TRBV5-1 to TRBJ2-3, with TRBD2 matching 13 bases. Germline V gene lookup returns CDR1 SGHRS and CDR2 YFSETQ. The junction had 6 bases not matched to a gene; V was cut back by 1 base and J by 4 bases. The CDR3 has 17 residues. CDR3 sequence reads: CASSLLLAGGSPDTQYF. The CDR3 DNA sequence: TGCGCCAGCAGCTTGTTACTAGCGGGAGGGTCCCCAGATACGCAGTATTTT.

The V gene is TRBV10-2, the J gene TRBJ1-1; 10 bases fit TRBD1. Trimming at V came to 2 bases and at J to 10 bases, leaving 16 bases not matched to a gene. The CDR3 extends over 17 amino acids. Germline lookup yields CDR1 WSHSY and CDR2 SAAADI. The CDR3 coding sequence is TGCGCCAGCAGTGAGCCTCCCCGGACAGGGGGTTGGGTGAGAGCTTTCTTT. This translates into CASSEPPRTGGWVRAFF.

The chain employs TRBV28 and TRBJ1-3; TRBD1 might be the D (6 bases). Trimming took 6 bases from V and 2 from J, leaving 11 bases between them. Germline CDR1 MDHEN, CDR2 SYDVKM. This CDR3 comprises 14 residues. Here the CDR3 DNA reads TGTGCCAGCAGCAAGGGGGTTGCTGGAAACACCATATATTTT. Its translation: CASSKGVAGNTIYF.

The chain joins TRBV19 to TRBJ1-2; a possible D gene is TRBD1 (6 bases). The CDR3 covers 14 residues. Germline V gene lookup returns CDR1 LNHDA and CDR2 SQIVND (reference sequence). The germline V and J ends were trimmed by 0 bases and 6 bases, with 11 bases remaining between them. Written as DNA, the CDR3 is TGTGCCAGTAGTATAGATCCTGAGGGGGATGGCTACACCTTC. Translating gives CASSIDPEGDGYTF.

V and J are TRBV7-2 and TRBJ1-1; possibly TRBD1 for D (5 bases). The ends were cut back, 3 bases at V and 0 bases at J, with 11 bases in the middle. This CDR3 is 15 amino acids long. Germline V gives CDR1 SGHTA, CDR2 FQGNSA. The CDR3 region is CASSLSGRMNTEAFF. The CDR3 coding sequence is TGTGCCAGCAGCTTGTCAGGGAGGATGAACACTGAAGCTTTCTTT.

The gene calls are TRBV7-2 and TRBJ2-7; TRBD1 is a possible D gene (5 bases). Per the germline V gene, CDR1 is SGHTA and CDR2 is FQGNSA. Trimming removed 2 bases from V and 6 bases from J, with 14 bases in between. This CDR3 has 14 amino acids. The CDR3 reads CASSLRQRTGEQYF. The CDR3 DNA follows: TGTGCCAGCAGCTTACGACAGAGAACTGGCGAGCAGTACTTC.

The J gene is TRBJ1-3, the V gene TRBV5-4, with a weak D call TRBD1 (6 bases). The ends were cut back, 3 bases at V and 0 bases at J, with 19 bases in the middle. Germline V CDR1 and CDR2: SGHNT, YYREEE (reference sequence). This CDR3 is built from 18 residues. CDR3 coding DNA: TGTGCCAGCAGCTCGAAGGGCAGGGGACCCACCTCTGGAAACACCATATATTTT. This codes for CASSSKGRGPTSGNTIYF.

CDR3 DNA: TGTGCCAGCAGCTCAAATACTTTAGCGGGAGGTCTGGATGAGCAGTTCTTC. Amino acids: CASSSNTLAGGLDEQFF. The chain employs TRBV13 and TRBJ2-1; 10 bases agree with TRBD2. V was clipped by 4 bases and J by 8 bases; unmatched bases: 14. CDR1 PRHDT and CDR2 FYEKMQ come from the germline V gene (reference sequence). The CDR3 totals 17 residues. The full variable domain, rest sourced from reference TRBV13 and TRBJ2-1, is AAGVIQSPRHLIKEKRETATLKCYPIPRHDTVYWYQQGPGQDPQFLISFYEKMQSDKGSIPDRFSAQQFSDYHSELNMSSLELGDSALYFCASSSNTLAGGLDEQFFGPGTRLTVL.

The chain combines TRBV30 with TRBJ1-2; 8 bases fit TRBD1. CDR3 length: 15 amino acids. Germline V gives CDR1 GTSNPN, CDR2 SVGIG (reference sequence). The V segment lost 2 bases and the J segment 5 bases; nucleotides outside the gene matches: 10. As DNA, the CDR3 is TGTGCCTGGAGTCCCCCCCAGGACAGGGTGTATGGCTACACCTTC. This encodes CAWSPPQDRVYGYTF.

The chain employs TRBV2 and TRBJ2-5; D is perhaps TRBD1 (6 bases). The CDR3 is 14 amino acids. The V gene's germline CDR1 is SNHLY and CDR2 FYNNEI. V lost 3 bases to trimming and J lost 4 bases, with 12 bases between them. In nucleotides, the CDR3 is TGTGCCAGCAGTGATTCAGGGGTCGCAGAGACCCAGTACTTC. This codes for CASSDSGVAETQYF.

Ten or more counts support this clone. The genes are TRBV7-9 and TRBJ1-1; a possible D gene is TRBD1 (5 bases). This CDR3 has 12 residues. The germline gives CDR1 SEHNR, CDR2 FQNEAQ (reference sequence). Trimming removed 8 bases at V and 3 bases at J, with 10 bases between. The CDR3 loop reads CASAGLDTEAFF. The CDR3, as DNA: TGTGCCAGCGCAGGGCTTGACACTGAAGCTTTCTTT.

The rearrangement links TRBV9 to TRBJ1-4, with a tentative D call TRBD1 (6 bases). CDR3 length equals 14 residues. V dropped 3 bases and J dropped 3 bases, with 9 bases sitting between them. Germline V lookup: CDR1 SGDLS, CDR2 YYNGEE. As DNA, the CDR3 is TGTGCCAGCAGCGACAGGGCTGCTAATGAAAAACTGTTTTTT. The encoded protein is CASSDRAANEKLFF.

The V and J genes are TRBV4-2 and TRBJ2-3; D may be TRBD2 (5 bases). The germline V gene has CDR1 LGHNA and CDR2 YNFKEQ. The CDR3 loop spans 15 amino acids. Deletions cut 1 base from V and 3 bases from J, with 11 bases between. The CDR3 spells CASSQVYRDTDTQYF. The CDR3 nucleotides are TGTGCCAGCAGCCAAGTTTATCGGGATACAGATACGCAGTATTTT.

This chain links TRBV19 with TRBJ2-1, with 14 bases fitting TRBD2. CDR1 LNHDA and CDR2 SQIVND come from the germline V gene (reference sequence). This CDR3 spans 15 amino acids. Losses at the gene ends were 7 bases for V and 7 bases for J; bases not matched to a gene: 6. Here the CDR3 reads CASNRLAGGANEQFF. CDR3 in DNA: TGTGCCAGTAATCGACTAGCGGGAGGGGCTAATGAGCAGTTCTTC.

This clone has only a few counts. This chain links TRBV29-1 with TRBJ2-1; 8 bases are a match to TRBD2. Germline trimming cut 7 bases from V and 2 bases from J; bases unmatched to any gene: 16. The CDR3 loop spans 17 amino acids. Germline CDR1 and CDR2: SQVTM and ANQGSEA. The CDR3 nucleotides read TGCAGCGCCAGTCGTTTTTCCGTTAGCGGGACCTACAATGAGCAGTTCTTC. Its translation: CSASRFSVSGTYNEQFF.

This chain uses TRBV7-9 with TRBJ2-5, with 10 bases identical to TRBD2. After removal of 5 bases from V and 3 bases from J, the junction contained 9 bases not matched to a gene. Germline assignment: CDR1 SEHNR and CDR2 FQNEAQ (reference sequence). The CDR3 has 16 amino acids. The CDR3 reads CASSISGLAIEETQYF. The CDR3 DNA sequence: TGTGCCAGCAGCATCTCGGGACTAGCGATAGAAGAGACCCAGTACTTC.

This clone was observed once. V is TRBV7-9 and J is TRBJ2-7; 7 positions agree with TRBD1. CDR3 size: 14 residues. V shed 3 bases and J 3 bases; nucleotides not matched to a gene: 5. Per the germline V gene, CDR1 is SEHNR and CDR2 is FQNEAQ (reference sequence). The CDR3 DNA reads TGTGCCAGCAGCTTTGAGTCAGGGGGCTACGAGCAGTACTTC. Translation: CASSFESGGYEQYF.

The chain combines TRBV30 with TRBJ1-2, with 7 bases that match TRBD1. Losses at the gene ends were 0 bases for V and 6 bases for J; bases not matched to a gene: 4. Per the germline V gene, CDR1 is GTSNPN and CDR2 is SVGIG (reference sequence). There are 13 residues in the CDR3. CDR3 DNA: TGTGCCTGGAGTGTTGCTGACAGGGATGGCTACACCTTC. Its protein is CAWSVADRDGYTF.